This TCR beta chain was retrieved from a study of T cells in Graves' hyperthyroidism and ophthalmopathy. Study-wide results and limits: Most thyroid-expanded clonotypes above 0.001 were also found in blood. It was a median roughly six months before onset that the model predicted ophthalmopathy.

V was cut by 7 bases and J by 3 bases, with 9 bases left in between. The CDR3 is 12 amino acids. Germline V lookup: CDR1 LNHDA, CDR2 SQIVND (reference sequence). It was RNA transcripts that yielded the amplified TCR beta CDR3 regions. When the TCR CDR3 underwent first-round RT-PCR, the HTBI primer set was used. TCRdb used MiXCR to reprocess the multiplex PCR reads, holding one entry per CDR3 protein. The sample consists of 500,000 to 650,000 distinct CDR3 sequences, roughly 18% of them appearing once. Concerning this clonotype: Its antigen is still unknown.

Exclusion of patients followed from uncontrolled infection, other autoimmune disease, pregnancy or lactation. Diagnoses were made from clinical symptoms, serum measures (thyroxine and TRAb), thyroid ultrasound and orbital computed tomography. The J gene is TRBJ1-2, the V gene TRBV19, with D possibly TRBD1 on 6 matching bases. Input material: blood. The TCR originated in a woman aged 18-29 years with Graves' ophthalmopathy. CDR3 sequence: CASNSGDYGYTF. Here the CDR3 DNA reads TGTGCCAGTAATTCAGGGGACTATGGCTACACCTTC.